The 10 T cell receptor beta chains presented below share a single source sample, sequenced in a study of T cell responses to AZD1222 COVID-19 vaccine. Sequencing was performed with immunoSEQ multiplex PCR; in TCRdb, only in-frame clones are kept and a portion is missing. The sample shows 150,000 to 200,000 clones, 80% to 95% of them seen only once. This sample comprised peripheral blood, obtained on day 0 of AZD1222 vaccination. The source of these receptors is an adult in good health.

This sequence joins TRBV2 and TRBJ2-1, with TRBD1 matching 9 bases. This CDR3 is 15 amino acids long. With 2 bases clipped from V and 14 bases from J, the junction kept 13 bases outside the gene matches. CDR1 is SNHLY and CDR2 is FYNNEI in the germline V gene. The CDR3 DNA is TGTGCCAGCAGTGAATTGGTTTGGACAGGGGACGCTAAGTTCTTC. This translates into CASSELVWTGDAKFF.

This clone has a single count. The chain carries TRBV28 and TRBJ2-1; TRBD2 agrees at 10 bases. The CDR3 covers 15 residues. Germline V gene lookup returns CDR1 MDHEN and CDR2 SYDVKM. After removal of 5 bases from V and 4 bases from J, the junction contained 5 bases not matched to a gene. The CDR3: CASSLASGGYNEQFF. The CDR3 nucleotides are TGTGCCAGCAGTCTCGCTAGCGGGGGTTACAATGAGCAGTTCTTC.

The V call is TRBV19, the J call TRBJ1-6, with D maybe TRBD1 (6 bases). CDR1 is LNHDA and CDR2 is SQIVND in the germline V gene (reference sequence). V was pared by 8 bases and J by 5 bases, with 10 bases between. The CDR3 runs 13 residues. CDR3 sequence reads: CASCRDNNSPLHF. CDR3 coding DNA: TGTGCCAGTTGCAGGGACAATAATTCACCCCTCCACTTT.

The table lists this clone with a count of one. J is TRBJ1-1 and V is TRBV18, with D perhaps matching TRBD1 (5 bases). Trimming removed 6 bases at V and 1 base at J, with 12 bases between. Germline CDR1 KGHSH, CDR2 LQKENI. This CDR3 is built from 14 residues. For the CDR3, the DNA is TGTGCCAGCTCGGACAACCGGGGGAACACTGAAGCTTTCTTT. Encoded protein: CASSDNRGNTEAFF.

The rearrangement uses TRBV6-6 and TRBJ1-4, with a tentative D call TRBD1 (6 bases). Germline assignment: CDR1 MNHNY and CDR2 SVGAGI (reference sequence). The CDR3 has 15 residues. Trimming took 0 bases from V and 2 from J, leaving 7 bases between them. The DNA of the CDR3 is TGTGCCAGCAGTTACTCGGGGGCGACTAATGAAAAACTGTTTTTT. It codes for CASSYSGATNEKLFF.

CDR3 coding DNA: TGCGCCAGCAGCCAAGGTGGGGGAGTTGGCTACACCTTC. Translating gives CASSQGGGVGYTF. The chain carries TRBV4-3 and TRBJ1-2, with a weak D call TRBD1 (5 bases). There are 13 residues in the CDR3. V was trimmed by 1 base and J by 7 bases, leaving 10 bases between them. Per germline, CDR1 LGHNA and CDR2 YSLEER.

The chain links TRBV3-1 (or the pseudogene TRBV3-2) to TRBJ2-5, with D uncertain. The V end was cut by 4 bases, the J end by 3 bases, with 9 bases between. The CDR3 is made up of 13 amino acids. Germline assignment: CDR1 LGHDT and CDR2 YNNKEL (reference sequence). CDR3: CASSRPEEETQYF. The CDR3 bases are TGTGCCAGCAGCCGCCCCGAGGAAGAGACCCAGTACTTC.

This clone came up once. The J gene is TRBJ1-1, the V gene TRBV5-1; TRBD1 might be the D (5 bases). CDR1 is SGHRS, CDR2 YFSETQ, per germline. Trimming removed 4 bases at V and 1 base at J, with 11 bases between. There are 14 residues in the CDR3. The CDR3 DNA reads as TGCGCCAGCAGCATACAGACAGCGAACACTGAAGCTTTCTTT. Its protein product is CASSIQTANTEAFF.

V usage is TRBV7-2 and J usage is TRBJ1-5; perhaps TRBD1 as D (5 bases). The CDR3 consists of 16 residues. The V end was cut by 1 base, the J end by 1 base, with 11 bases between. The germline gives CDR1 SGHTA, CDR2 FQGNSA. The CDR3 sequence is CASSLVTGQSNQPQHF. In nucleotides, the CDR3 is TGTGCCAGCAGCTTAGTCACAGGTCAAAGCAATCAGCCCCAGCATTTT.

The chain carries TRBV7-9 and TRBJ1-1; D is undetermined. V was cut by 8 bases and J by 2 bases, with 9 bases left in between. The CDR3 length is 12 residues. In germline, CDR1 is SEHNR, CDR2 FQNEAQ (reference sequence). As DNA, the CDR3 is TGTGCCAGCCATACCCAAAACACTGAAGCTTTCTTT. This translates into CASHTQNTEAFF. The full variable domain, rest sourced from reference TRBV7-9 and TRBJ1-1, is DTGVSQNPRHKITKRGQNVTFRCDPISEHNRLYWYRQTLGQGPEFLTYFQNEAQLEKSRLLSDRFSAERPKGSFSTLEIQRTEQGDSAMYLCASHTQNTEAFFGQGTRLTVV.